Sequencing of this T cell receptor beta chain was carried out in a study of CD8+CD57+ T cells in acquired aplastic anemia (dated 2018 in TCRdb). For context, the study as a whole: Extracted DNA from sorted CD4+ and CD8+ cells averaged around 2.9 ug, ranging from roughly 0.17 to 27.4 ug. Mean read counts for healthy donor samples were 8.5 million to 10.8 million for CD4+ cells and under 14 million for CD8+ cells.

TCR repertoires of sorted CD4+ and CD8+ blood T cells from severe aplastic anemia patients and healthy subjects were deep-sequenced in the study. Ficoll-Paque density gradient centrifugation was used to isolate peripheral blood mononuclear cells. Before DNA extraction, CD4+ and CD8+ T cells were sorted with FACS or magnetic beads. TCR beta VDJ combination and CDR3 sequence profiling used genomic DNA as the template. An Illumina HiSeq 2000 was used for TCR repertoire sequencing. On the study's bioinformatics: Repertoires were assessed using TRBV/TRBJ rearrangement plots, CDR3 size and DJ length profiles, and Simpson's diversity index. Whichever DNA sequence was most abundant in the deep sequencing data was defined as the immunodominant clone. CDR3 amino acid sequences were checked for sharing between subjects and were compared against published repertoires and the VDJdb database. Clones were called with MiXCR by TCRdb after fastp trimmed the public reads at Q25, and only in-frame beta chains were retained. CDR3 protein sequences are deduplicated, and each keeps its most common genes and DNA. The V and J calls follow TCRdb's processing rather than the paper's. The sample records about 190,000 distinct CDR3 sequences, approximately 50% of which are singletons. The top ten clones comprise approximately 15% of the sample.

General findings and caveats noted by the study authors: Around 28 CD8+ CDR3 sequences were found to be shared between patients and controls, but these sequences appeared to be highly expressed in patients and within the immunodominant clones of the patients. Patients and healthy controls showed no significant difference in CD8+ Simpson's diversity (P=0.060).

About this clonotype itself: No antigen is known for it. Per-base quality was not reported, and no clone a single base away is much larger than it.

The sequenced sample was sorted CD4+, CD8+, or CD8+CD57+ T cells (not recorded which) from PBMCs. This receptor was identified in a human donor in good health, serving as a control.

For the CDR3, the sequence is CASSTGTGKFF. In nucleotide form, the sequence is TGTGCCAGCAGCACCGGGACAGGGAAGTTCTTC. The V and J genes are TRBV24-1 and TRBJ2-1, and TRBD1 aligns with 9 junction nucleotides. From its cysteine to its phenylalanine, the CDR3 spans 11 amino acids. Left in the record is the CDR3 DNA by itself, 33 bases read in frame from the first base. At the junction V is shortened by 11 bases and J by 14 bases; bases outside the gene matches: 9. The germline V gene gives CDR1 as KGHDR and CDR2 as SFDVKD.